This T cell receptor (beta chain) appears in the sequencing data of a study of cytomegalovirus exposure and HLA in healthy donors. PCR amplification relied on 60 Vbeta primers (plus 13 Jbeta primers). TCRdb's copy holds only in-frame clones and misses some; the assay was immunoSEQ multiplex PCR. The data hold tens of thousands of clones, with 70% to 80% observed a single time. Comments on this clone: The identical CDR3 is also encoded by other nucleotide sequences in the sample.

The CDR3 sequence is 12 residues long. Germline-derived CDR1 and CDR2 are LNHDA and SQIVND (reference sequence). The germline V and J ends were trimmed by 10 bases and 3 bases, with 13 bases remaining between them. Sequenced: PBMCs. The V and J genes are TRBV19 and TRBJ2-7, with D possibly matching TRBD2 (6 bases). The source of this sequence is a man aged 50-60 years in good health and CMV-seropositive. CDR3 DNA: TGTGCCACCGGGGGACGGCACTACGAGCAGTACTTC. Translated, it gives CATGGRHYEQYF.